These 13 T cell receptor beta chains originate from one sample sequenced in a study of blood T cell repertoires in COVID-19. Here immunoSEQ multiplex PCR was the method, and the copy in TCRdb shows in-frame clones only, minus some. The sample shows about 140,000 clones, 70% to 90% of them seen only once. The sequenced sample was peripheral blood. The receptors were gathered from a woman aged 60-75 years with acute or convalescent COVID-19.

This clone was seen once. The chain employs TRBV24-1 and TRBJ2-1, with TRBD2 matching 8 bases. Trimming at V came to 4 bases and at J to 0 bases, leaving 4 bases not matched to a gene. Germline assignment: CDR1 KGHDR and CDR2 SFDVKD. This CDR3 comprises 16 residues. The DNA of the CDR3 is TGTGCCACCAGTGACCGGAGCGGGGGCTCCTACAATGAGCAGTTCTTC. It yields the protein CATSDRSGGSYNEQFF.

The chain combines TRBV4-1 with TRBJ2-5; 7 bases are a match to TRBD1. Germline CDR1 and CDR2: MGHRA and YSYEKL. With 3 bases clipped from V and 2 bases from J, the junction kept 3 bases outside the gene matches. The CDR3 is made up of 14 amino acids. CDR3 protein: CASSQAGGQETQYF. CDR3 nucleotide sequence: TGCGCCAGCAGCCAGGCAGGGGGACAAGAGACCCAGTACTTC.

The V and J genes are TRBV7-3 and TRBJ2-2; 9 bases fit TRBD1. Germline V gene data show CDR1 as SGHTA and CDR2 as FQGTGA. J lost 8 bases, V lost 5 bases, and 6 bases had no gene match. The CDR3 is 14 residues long. The CDR3 sequence: CASSLSGTGGELFF. The DNA of the CDR3 is TGTGCCAGCAGCCTCTCCGGGACAGGGGGGGAGCTGTTTTTT.

V gene TRBV21-1 combines with J gene TRBJ2-5; the table's D call TRBD1 went unverified against the DNA. TRBV21-1 is a documented pseudogene. The CDR3 contains 19 residues. CDR3 in amino acids: CASSGKLNHGPGQAETQYF. DNA of the CDR3: TGTGCCAGCAGCGGAAAACTTAACCACGGCCCGGGACAAGCAGAGACCCAGTACTTC.

This chain connects TRBV7-3 to TRBJ1-5, with D possibly TRBD1 on 5 matching bases. The ends were cut back, 5 bases at V and 7 bases at J, with 12 bases in the middle. The germline CDR1 and CDR2 sequences are SGHTA and FQGTGA. The CDR3 has 13 residues. CDR3 nucleotide sequence: TGTGCCAGCAGCCAAACGGGGGACCAGCCCCAGCATTTT. Protein sequence: CASSQTGDQPQHF.

This clone appeared a few times. The chain employs TRBV2 and TRBJ1-4; TRBD1 is a possible D gene (5 bases). Trimming removed 4 bases at V and 2 bases at J, with 11 bases between. The CDR3 spans 15 residues. CDR1 and CDR2 (germline): SNHLY, FYNNEI. The CDR3 here is CASSAGRGTNEKLFF. Here the CDR3 DNA reads TGTGCCAGCAGTGCGGGGAGGGGCACTAATGAAAAACTGTTTTTT.

J is TRBJ2-7 and V is TRBV4-1; TRBD1 is a possible D gene (6 bases). The CDR3 is made up of 13 amino acids. Germline V lookup: CDR1 MGHRA, CDR2 YSYEKL. Between the trimmed V and J ends, which lost 5 bases and 2 bases, there was a span of 10 bases. CDR3 in amino acids: CASSGTSTYEQYF. Written as DNA, the CDR3 is TGCGCCAGCAGCGGGACAAGCACCTACGAGCAGTACTTC.

This clone has just a few counts. This chain connects TRBV11-3 to TRBJ1-6; D gene unclear. This CDR3 has 15 amino acids. Per germline, CDR1 SGHNT and CDR2 YENEEA. Trimming removed 0 bases from V and 5 bases from J, with 8 bases in between. The CDR3, as DNA: TGTGCCAGCAGCTTAGAGGGGAGAGATAATTCACCCCTCCACTTT. The encoded protein is CASSLEGRDNSPLHF.

V is TRBV19 and J is TRBJ2-1, with 9 bases that match TRBD2. The CDR3 totals 15 residues. From germline, CDR1 is LNHDA and CDR2 SQIVND (reference sequence). V was pared by 5 bases and J by 5 bases, with 7 bases of the junction left unmatched. The CDR3: CASSGASGVHNEQFF. DNA of the CDR3: TGTGCCAGTAGTGGCGCTAGCGGGGTCCACAATGAGCAGTTCTTC. Variable domain in full (rest from reference TRBV19 and TRBJ2-1): DGGITQSPKYLFRKEGQNVTLSCEQNLNHDAMYWYRQDPGQGLRLIYYSQIVNDFQKGDIAEGYSVSREKKESFPLTVTSAQKNPTAFYLCASSGASGVHNEQFFGPGTRLTVL.

This clone came up once. V gene TRBV28 combines with J gene TRBJ2-3; D is uncertain. The germline V and J ends were trimmed by 6 bases and 3 bases, with 7 bases remaining between them. This CDR3 is built from 12 residues. In germline, CDR1 is MDHEN, CDR2 SYDVKM. The DNA of the CDR3 is TGTGCCAGCAGCACTCTGACAGATACGCAGTATTTT. This translates into CASSTLTDTQYF.

The rearrangement links TRBV20-1 to TRBJ2-1, with D maybe TRBD1 (5 bases). V was trimmed by 6 bases and J by 9 bases, leaving 12 bases between them. CDR1 DFQATT and CDR2 SNEGSKA come from the germline V gene (reference sequence). CDR3 length equals 11 residues. CDR3 DNA sequence: TGCAGTGCAGACAGTTTGGTTGAGCAGTTCTTC. This gives the protein CSADSLVEQFF.

The chain joins TRBV7-9 to TRBJ2-1; 9 bases align to TRBD2. V shed 0 bases, J shed 0 bases, and the junction held 3 bases outside the gene matches. From germline, CDR1 is SEHNR and CDR2 FQNEAQ (reference sequence). The CDR3 extends over 17 amino acids. The CDR3 DNA follows: TGTGCCAGCAGCTTAGCTCTAGCGGGGAGCTCCTACAATGAGCAGTTCTTC. As protein: CASSLALAGSSYNEQFF.

This chain uses TRBV2 with TRBJ2-3, with D possibly matching TRBD1 (6 bases). Trimming cost V 3 bases and J 2 bases, with 15 bases left between them. The CDR3 runs 16 residues. Per the germline V gene, CDR1 is SNHLY and CDR2 is FYNNEI. The CDR3 protein is CASSDGQGLNTDTQYF. The CDR3 nucleotides read TGTGCCAGCAGTGATGGGCAGGGGCTAAACACAGATACGCAGTATTTT.